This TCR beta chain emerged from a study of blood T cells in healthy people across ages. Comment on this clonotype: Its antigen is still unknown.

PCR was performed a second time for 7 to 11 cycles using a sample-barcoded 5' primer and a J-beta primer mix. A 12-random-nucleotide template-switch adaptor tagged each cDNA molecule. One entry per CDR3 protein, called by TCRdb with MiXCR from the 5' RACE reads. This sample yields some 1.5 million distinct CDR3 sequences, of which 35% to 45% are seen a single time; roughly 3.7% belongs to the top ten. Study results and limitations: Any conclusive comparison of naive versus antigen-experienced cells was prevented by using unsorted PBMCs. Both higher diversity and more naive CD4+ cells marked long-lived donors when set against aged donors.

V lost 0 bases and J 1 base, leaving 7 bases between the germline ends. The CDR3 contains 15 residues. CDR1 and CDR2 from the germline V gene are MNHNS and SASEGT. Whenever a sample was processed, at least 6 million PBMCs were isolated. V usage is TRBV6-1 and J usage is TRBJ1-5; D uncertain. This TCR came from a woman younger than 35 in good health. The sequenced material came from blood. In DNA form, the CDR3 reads TGTGCCAGCAGTGAAGCCGGGGTGAGCAATCAGCCCCAGCATTTT. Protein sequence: CASSEAGVSNQPQHF.